These 10 T cell receptor beta chains came from one sample sequenced in a study of technical replicates of blood from several donors. This table comes from immunoSEQ multiplex PCR, and its TCRdb copy is limited to in-frame clones, with some not included. The sample carries roughly 76,000 clones, around 94% recorded once. The specimen was T cells isolated from PBMCs. The source is a human donor in good health.

The chain joins TRBV6-5 to TRBJ1-1; tentative D call: TRBD1 (6 bases). Trimming removed 5 bases at V and 5 bases at J, with 12 bases between. The V gene's germline CDR1 is MNHEY and CDR2 SVGAGI. The CDR3 totals 13 residues. This CDR3 is CASSQRGGTEAFF. The CDR3 DNA is TGTGCCAGCAGTCAAAGGGGGGGGACTGAAGCTTTCTTT.

CDR3 coding DNA: TGTGCCAGCAGCGTAGATAGCGGGGAGCTGTTTTTT. It codes for CASSVDSGELFF. The chain is built from TRBV9 and TRBJ2-2, with unresolved D. This CDR3 has 12 amino acids. The V gene lost 0 bases and the J gene lost 7 bases, with 4 bases spanning the gap. Germline V CDR1 and CDR2: SGDLS, YYNGEE.

The V gene is TRBV4-2, the J gene TRBJ1-2; D possibly corresponds to TRBD1 (5 bases). The V end was cut by 0 bases, the J end by 2 bases, with 19 bases between. This CDR3 is 18 amino acids long. Germline CDR1 is LGHNA and CDR2 is YNFKEQ. The CDR3 region has the DNA TGTGCCAGCAGCCAAGACCCTTTTGTCGGGGGAAGAAACTATGGCTACACCTTC. Translated: CASSQDPFVGGRNYGYTF.

The chain recombines TRBV18 with TRBJ1-5, with 8 bases aligning to TRBD1. The germline CDR1 and CDR2 sequences are KGHSH and LQKENI. The CDR3 extends over 19 amino acids. Trimming at V came to 2 bases and at J to 7 bases, leaving 19 bases not matched to a gene. The CDR3 DNA sequence: TGTGCCAGCTCACCAGCCAGGCTTATCTCAGGGGGCAAGGGCCAGCCCCAGCATTTT. It yields the protein CASSPARLISGGKGQPQHF.

This clone was found once. The rearrangement uses TRBV9 and TRBJ2-1, with TRBD2 matching over 11 bases. This CDR3 contains 16 residues. Germline CDR1 SGDLS, CDR2 YYNGEE. The junction had 8 bases not matched to a gene; V was cut back by 3 bases and J by 6 bases. This chain's CDR3 is CASSGIAGGPRNEQFF. The CDR3 DNA reads as TGTGCCAGCAGCGGGATAGCGGGAGGGCCTCGCAATGAGCAGTTCTTC.

This chain connects TRBV13 to TRBJ1-5; D is perhaps TRBD1 (6 bases). There are 12 residues in the CDR3. Trimming pared 4 bases from V and 11 bases from J, leaving 12 bases between. CDR1 and CDR2 from the germline V gene are PRHDT and FYEKMQ (reference sequence). The CDR3 nucleotides read TGTGCCAGCAGCTACACAGGGAGTGCCCAGCATTTT. It translates to CASSYTGSAQHF. The full variable domain, completed using reference TRBV13 and TRBJ1-5, is AAGVIQSPRHLIKEKRETATLKCYPIPRHDTVYWYQQGPGQDPQFLISFYEKMQSDKGSIPDRFSAQQFSDYHSELNMSSLELGDSALYFCASSYTGSAQHFGDGTRLSIL.

V is TRBV5-1 and J is TRBJ2-1, with 10 bases aligning to TRBD2. This CDR3 contains 16 residues. Trimming at V came to 4 bases and at J to 3 bases, leaving 7 bases not matched to a gene. The germline V gene encodes CDR1 SGHRS and CDR2 YFSETQ. In DNA, the CDR3 is TGCGCCAGCAGCGATAGAACTAGCGGGAACTACAATGAGCAGTTCTTC. This encodes CASSDRTSGNYNEQFF.

This rearrangement joins TRBV11-3 to TRBJ2-1; no reliable D call. Trimming removed 1 base at V and 0 bases at J, with 4 bases between. The CDR3 is 14 residues long. Germline CDR1 reads SGHNT; CDR2 reads YENEEA. The CDR3 loop is CASSLGSSYNEQFF. In nucleotides, the CDR3 is TGTGCCAGCAGCTTAGGCAGCTCCTACAATGAGCAGTTCTTC.

The CDR3 loop is CASSKQKLAGSQETQYF. CDR3 DNA: TGTGCCAGTAGTAAGCAGAAACTAGCGGGGAGCCAAGAGACCCAGTACTTC. This rearrangement joins TRBV19 to TRBJ2-5, with TRBD2 matching 10 bases. The CDR3 has 17 residues. J gave up 1 base and V 4 bases, and 9 bases lay outside the gene matches. CDR1 is LNHDA and CDR2 is SQIVND in the germline V gene (reference sequence).

In this sample, this clone turned up many times. V is TRBV7-2 and J is TRBJ2-3; maybe TRBD1 (6 bases). V lost 3 bases to trimming and J lost 5 bases, with 18 bases between them. Germline loops: CDR1 SGHTA, CDR2 FQGNSA. The CDR3 is 16 residues long. CDR3 in amino acids: CASSFSSASGQDTQYF. CDR3 DNA sequence: TGTGCCAGCAGCTTCAGTTCGGCGTCGGGACAAGATACGCAGTATTTT.